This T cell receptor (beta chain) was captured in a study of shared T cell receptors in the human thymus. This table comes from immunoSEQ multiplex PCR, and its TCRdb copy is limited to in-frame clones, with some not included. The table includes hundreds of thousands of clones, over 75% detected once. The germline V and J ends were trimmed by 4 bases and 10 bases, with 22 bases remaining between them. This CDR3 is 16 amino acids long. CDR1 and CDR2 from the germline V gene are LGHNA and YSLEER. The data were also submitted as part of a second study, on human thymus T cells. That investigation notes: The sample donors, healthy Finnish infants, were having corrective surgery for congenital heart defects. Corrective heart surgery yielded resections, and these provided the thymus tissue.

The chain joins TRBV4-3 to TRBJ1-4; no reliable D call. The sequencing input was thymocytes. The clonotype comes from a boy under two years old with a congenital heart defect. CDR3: CASSPRTNPNEGKLFF. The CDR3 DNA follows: TGCGCCAGCAGCCCCCGGACCAACCCTAATGAGGGAAAACTGTTTTTT.